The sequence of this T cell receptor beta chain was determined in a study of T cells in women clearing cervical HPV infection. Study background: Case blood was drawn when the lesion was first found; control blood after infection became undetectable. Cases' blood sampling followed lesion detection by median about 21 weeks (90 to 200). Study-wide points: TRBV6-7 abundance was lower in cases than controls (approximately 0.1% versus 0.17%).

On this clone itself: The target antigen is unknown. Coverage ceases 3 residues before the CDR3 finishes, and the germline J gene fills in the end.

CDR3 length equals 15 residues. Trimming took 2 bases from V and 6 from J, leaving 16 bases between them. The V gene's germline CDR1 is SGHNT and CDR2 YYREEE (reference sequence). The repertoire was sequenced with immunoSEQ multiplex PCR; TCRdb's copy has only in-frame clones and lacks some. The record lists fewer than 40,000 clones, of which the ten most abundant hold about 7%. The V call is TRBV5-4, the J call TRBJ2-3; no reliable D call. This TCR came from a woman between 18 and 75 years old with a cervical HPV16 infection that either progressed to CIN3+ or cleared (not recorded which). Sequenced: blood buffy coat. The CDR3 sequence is CASSFQGLGSDTQYF. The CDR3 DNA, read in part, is TGTGCCAGCAGCTTTCAAGGATTGGGCTCGGATACG.